Below are 10 T cell receptor beta chains sequenced from a single sample in a study of cytomegalovirus exposure and HLA in healthy donors. Produced via immunoSEQ multiplex PCR; TCRdb's table is partial and in-frame only. The sample records some 180,000 clones, about 89% being singletons. Sequencing was carried out using PBMCs. The receptor set was obtained from a man aged 30 to 45 in good health and CMV-seropositive.

The chain joins TRBV11-2 to TRBJ2-7; TRBD1 agrees at 7 bases. Germline assignment: CDR1 SGHAT and CDR2 FQNNGV. The CDR3 consists of 15 residues. With V trimmed by 3 bases and J by 3 bases, 8 bases remained unmatched. CDR3 coding DNA: TGTGCCAGCAGCTTTAGCAGGGGGAATAACTACGAGCAGTACTTC. It translates to CASSFSRGNNYEQYF. The full variable domain, completed using reference TRBV11-2 and TRBJ2-7, is EAGVAQSPRYKIIEKRQSVAFWCNPISGHATLYWYQQILGQGPKLLIQFQNNGVVDDSQLPKDRFSAERLKGVDSTLKIQPAKLEDSAVYLCASSFSRGNNYEQYFGPGTRLTVT.

V and J are TRBV4-2 and TRBJ2-7; D may be TRBD1 (5 bases). Germline CDR1 reads LGHNA; CDR2 reads YNFKEQ. The V end lost 0 bases, the J end lost 3 bases, and 12 bases lay between the germline ends. The CDR3 covers 15 residues. CDR3 coding DNA: TGTGCCAGCAGCCAAGAAACAAGGGGATTCTACGAGCAGTACTTC. It encodes CASSQETRGFYEQYF.

The chain joins TRBV30 to TRBJ1-4, with D maybe TRBD1 (5 bases). V gave up 4 bases and J gave up 5 bases, with 17 bases separating them. The CDR3 runs to 15 residues. Germline loops: CDR1 GTSNPN, CDR2 SVGIG (reference sequence). CDR3 in DNA: TGTGCCTGGATCTACAGCGGGGGGACGAATGAAAAACTGTTTTTT. It is translated as CAWIYSGGTNEKLFF.

This clone showed up just once. The chain uses TRBV5-1 and TRBJ2-5; the match to TRBD1 covers 9 bases. The V gene's germline CDR1 is SGHRS and CDR2 YFSETQ. The CDR3 runs 15 residues. Germline trimming cut 1 base from V and 1 base from J; bases unmatched to any gene: 2. The DNA for the CDR3 is TGCGCCAGCAGCTTGCTACAGGGGGCCCAAGAGACCCAGTACTTC. This translates into CASSLLQGAQETQYF.

The CDR3 DNA sequence: TGTGCCAGCACGGCCGGAGCGGGGGAGCAGTACTTC. It encodes CASTAGAGEQYF. The chain carries TRBV6-6 and TRBJ2-7; 7 nucleotides agree with TRBD2. Unmatched junction bases numbered 7, after V lost 7 bases and J lost 7 bases. Germline V gives CDR1 MNHNY, CDR2 SVGAGI (reference sequence). The CDR3 is 12 amino acids.

This clone has more than one count but fewer than ten. The CDR3: CASSQVSGGTEAFF. CDR3 sequence (DNA): TGCGCCAGCAGCCAAGTAAGTGGTGGGACTGAAGCTTTCTTT. This sequence joins TRBV4-1 and TRBJ1-1; D gene unclear. V lost 1 base and J lost 5, with 11 bases in between. CDR1 and CDR2 from the germline V gene are MGHRA and YSYEKL. CDR3 size: 14 residues.

This sequence joins TRBV30 and TRBJ2-7; 12 positions match TRBD1. The V and J ends lost 7 bases and 4 bases, in that order; junction bases with no gene match: 8. Germline V gives CDR1 GTSNPN, CDR2 SVGIG (reference sequence). This CDR3 has 14 residues. CDR3 DNA sequence: TGTGCCTCCACCCGGGACAGGGGGCAGTACGAGCAGTACTTC. This sequence encodes CASTRDRGQYEQYF.

The chain couples TRBV5-1 to TRBJ2-7, with 7 bases identical to TRBD1. V was clipped by 4 bases and J by 3 bases; unmatched bases: 7. CDR3 length: 14 residues. The germline V gene has CDR1 SGHRS and CDR2 YFSETQ. The chain's CDR3 is CASSVSGTVYEQYF. The DNA for the CDR3 is TGCGCCAGCAGCGTCTCCGGGACAGTCTACGAGCAGTACTTC.

The chain employs TRBV2 and TRBJ2-7, with 8 nucleotides matching TRBD2. The V gene's germline CDR1 is SNHLY and CDR2 FYNNEI. V gave up 4 bases and J gave up 2 bases; unmatched junction bases: 7. CDR3 length equals 15 residues. Here the CDR3 reads CASSVNRGGAYEQYF. As DNA, the CDR3 is TGTGCCAGCAGTGTTAACCGGGGGGGGGCCTACGAGCAGTACTTC.

This chain connects TRBV9 to TRBJ2-3; D gene ambiguous. The germline gives CDR1 SGDLS, CDR2 YYNGEE. This CDR3 contains 13 residues. V was cut by 7 bases and J by 7 bases, with 16 bases left in between. The chain's CDR3 is CASSPLELNTQYF. In DNA form, the CDR3 reads TGTGCCAGCTCGCCCCTGGAGCTAAATACGCAGTATTTT.